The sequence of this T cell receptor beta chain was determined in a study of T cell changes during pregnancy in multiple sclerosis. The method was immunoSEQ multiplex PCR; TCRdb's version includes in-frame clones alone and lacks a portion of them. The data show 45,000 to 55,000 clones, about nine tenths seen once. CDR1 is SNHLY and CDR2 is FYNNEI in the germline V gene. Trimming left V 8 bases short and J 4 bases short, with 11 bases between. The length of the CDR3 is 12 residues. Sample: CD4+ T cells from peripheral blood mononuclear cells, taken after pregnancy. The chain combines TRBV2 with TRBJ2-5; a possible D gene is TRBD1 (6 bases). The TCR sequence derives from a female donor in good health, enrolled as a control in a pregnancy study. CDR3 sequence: CASGVRGETQYF. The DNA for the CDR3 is TGTGCCAGCGGGGTCAGGGGAGAGACCCAGTACTTC. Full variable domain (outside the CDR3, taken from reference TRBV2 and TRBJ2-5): EPEVTQTPSHQVTQMGQEVILRCVPISNHLYFYWYRQILGQKVEFLVSFYNNEISEKSEIFDDQFSVERPDGSNFTLKIRSTKLEDSAMYFCASGVRGETQYFGPGTRLLVL.